The 13 T cell receptor beta chains below all came from one sample that was sequenced in a study of vaccination effects on CD4 cells after COVID-19. These TCRs are of unknown antigen specificity. Viral peptide pool expansion of antigen-specific CD4+ T cells preceded sequencing in the ViraFEST assay. The culture ran for approximately 10 days before CD4+ T cells were isolated. Neither prior SARS-CoV-2 infection nor positive nucleocapsid antibodies were present in the vaccine recipients. The data were produced by immunoSEQ multiplex PCR, yet TCRdb's version contains in-frame clones alone and is incomplete. The data hold some 69,000 clones, with approximately 72% observed a single time. The sequences come from CD4+ T cells from PBMCs cultured with HCoV-NL63 spike peptides, collected before COVID-19 vaccination. These receptors were obtained from a human donor who received a COVID-19 vaccine.

This chain uses TRBV18 with TRBJ2-7; 8 nucleotides align to TRBD1. There are 14 residues in the CDR3. Germline V CDR1 and CDR2: KGHSH, LQKENI. With V trimmed by 3 bases and J by 4 bases, 5 bases remained unmatched. CDR3 loop: CASSPGQGAYEQYV. DNA of the CDR3: TGTGCCAGCTCACCTGGGCAGGGGGCTTACGAGCAGTACGTC.

The rearrangement joins TRBV9 to TRBJ2-1; 13 bases are a match to TRBD2. After removal of 3 bases from V and 9 bases from J, the junction contained 6 bases not matched to a gene. The CDR3 consists of 15 residues. In germline, CDR1 is SGDLS, CDR2 YYNGEE. For the CDR3, the DNA is TGTGCCAGCAGCGGTACTAGCGGGGGGGCCGGTGAGCAGTTCTTC. Translation gives CASSGTSGGAGEQFF.

This clone was counted once. This chain uses TRBV6-2 or TRBV6-3 with TRBJ2-6; 10 bases are a match to TRBD2. V gave up 0 bases and J gave up 2 bases; unmatched junction bases: 7. The length of the CDR3 is 19 residues. Germline V gene sequence: CDR1 MNHEY, CDR2 SVGEGT. CDR3 in amino acids: CASSYSRLAGAPGANVLTF. The CDR3 DNA sequence: TGTGCCAGCAGTTACTCGAGGCTAGCGGGGGCGCCTGGGGCCAACGTCCTGACTTTC.

This chain links TRBV5-1 with TRBJ1-4; D perhaps matches TRBD1 (5 bases). Trimming removed 4 bases from V and 8 bases from J, with 15 bases in between. Germline CDR1 SGHRS, CDR2 YFSETQ. The CDR3 totals 14 residues. DNA for the CDR3: TGCGCCAGCAGCGCCCGGGGCTCGGAGGAAAAACTGTTTTTT. Residues: CASSARGSEEKLFF.

This chain uses TRBV18 with TRBJ2-6, with 7 bases matching TRBD1. V gave up 3 bases and J gave up 2 bases; unmatched junction bases: 1. Germline values: CDR1 KGHSH, CDR2 LQKENI. The CDR3 length is 15 residues. Here the CDR3 reads CASSPDRAGANVLTF. DNA for the CDR3: TGTGCCAGCTCACCCGACAGGGCTGGGGCCAACGTCCTGACTTTC.

The rearrangement uses TRBV24-1 and TRBJ2-3, with D tentatively TRBD1 (6 bases). The V gene lost 4 bases and the J gene lost 3 bases, with 13 bases spanning the gap. CDR3 length: 15 residues. Germline V gives CDR1 KGHDR, CDR2 SFDVKD. The CDR3 nucleotides read TGTGCCACCAGTGACGACAGGCGTACTACAGATACGCAGTATTTT. It translates to CATSDDRRTTDTQYF.

The chain joins TRBV7-2 to TRBJ1-1; tentatively, D is TRBD1 (6 bases). The length of the CDR3 is 16 residues. Germline assignment: CDR1 SGHTA and CDR2 FQGNSA. V gave up 1 base and J gave up 1 base, with 13 bases separating them. CDR3 protein: CASSLDRAGGNTEAFF. The CDR3 nucleotides read TGTGCCAGCAGCTTAGACAGGGCCGGCGGGAACACTGAAGCTTTCTTT.

The chain carries TRBV2 and TRBJ1-5; unclear D gene. CDR3 length: 15 amino acids. Trimming took 5 bases from V and 3 from J, leaving 14 bases between them. Germline-derived CDR1 and CDR2 are SNHLY and FYNNEI. The CDR3 loop is CASSNTDPPNQPQHF. DNA for the CDR3: TGTGCCAGCAGTAATACGGACCCTCCCAATCAGCCCCAGCATTTT. The variable domain in full, with the rest retrieved from reference TRBV2 and TRBJ1-5, is EPEVTQTPSHQVTQMGQEVILRCVPISNHLYFYWYRQILGQKVEFLVSFYNNEISEKSEIFDDQFSVERPDGSNFTLKIRSTKLEDSAMYFCASSNTDPPNQPQHFGDGTRLSIL.

In its sample, this clone was seen once. The chain has TRBV20-1 and TRBJ1-5; a weak D match, TRBD1 (6 bases). Germline V gene sequence: CDR1 DFQATT, CDR2 SNEGSKA (reference sequence). Trimming pared 5 bases from V and 11 bases from J, leaving 13 bases between. The CDR3 spans 11 residues. In DNA form, the CDR3 reads TGCAGTGCTGTAAACAGGGAGTCCCAGCATTTT. It is translated as CSAVNRESQHF.

CDR3 in DNA: TGCGCCAGCAGCTTCAACAGGTTTTGGAACACTGAAGCTTTCTTT. This gives the protein CASSFNRFWNTEAFF. The genes are TRBV5-1 and TRBJ1-1, with D maybe TRBD1 (5 bases). Germline V lookup: CDR1 SGHRS, CDR2 YFSETQ. The CDR3 is 15 residues long. Trimming removed 2 bases at V and 1 base at J, with 12 bases between.

This clone was counted only a few times. CDR3 amino acids: CASSPYNEQFF. CDR3 nucleotide sequence: TGTGCCAGCAGTCCCTACAATGAGCAGTTCTTC. The J gene is TRBJ2-1, the V gene TRBV6-6; D unclear. Trimming shortened V by 5 bases and J by 2 bases, and 1 base separated the two germline ends. CDR3 length: 11 amino acids. Germline-derived CDR1 and CDR2 are MNHNY and SVGAGI (reference sequence).

This chain uses TRBV11-2 with TRBJ1-1; 8 bases fit TRBD1. With 4 bases clipped from V and 2 bases from J, the junction kept 12 bases outside the gene matches. Germline V lookup: CDR1 SGHAT, CDR2 FQNNGV. This CDR3 is 17 amino acids long. For the CDR3, the DNA is TGTGCCAGCAGCTCCCCTCCCCCCAGGGGGCTAAACACTGAAGCTTTCTTT. This translates into CASSSPPPRGLNTEAFF. The entire variable domain, with the rest obtained from reference TRBV11-2 and TRBJ1-1, is as follows: EAGVAQSPRYKIIEKRQSVAFWCNPISGHATLYWYQQILGQGPKLLIQFQNNGVVDDSQLPKDRFSAERLKGVDSTLKIQPAKLEDSAVYLCASSSPPPRGLNTEAFFGQGTRLTVV.

The chain is built from TRBV5-1 and TRBJ2-5; 12 nucleotides match TRBD1. The V gene's germline CDR1 is SGHRS and CDR2 YFSETQ. The V and J ends lost 3 bases and 5 bases, in that order; junction bases with no gene match: 5. The CDR3 runs to 15 residues. The CDR3 reads CASSWGQGARETQYF. In DNA form, the CDR3 reads TGCGCCAGCAGCTGGGGACAGGGGGCCCGTGAGACCCAGTACTTC. Supplemented by reference TRBV5-1 and TRBJ2-5, the full variable domain reads KAGVTQTPRYLIKTRGQQVTLSCSPISGHRSVSWYQQTPGQGLQFLFEYFSETQRNKGNFPGRFSGRQFSNSRSEMNVSTLELGDSALYLCASSWGQGARETQYFGPGTRLLVL.